Presented here are 22 T cell receptor beta chains from one specimen sequenced in a study of T cell repertoires in cytomegalovirus infection. Using its own MiXCR run on the reads, TCRdb lists one record per CDR3 protein. The repertoire holds about 570,000 distinct CDR3 sequences, with 40% as singletons. Their antigens are not known. The input for sequencing was cultured PBMCs, taken from culture after CMV antigen stimulation. The receptors were gathered from a human donor in good health (CMV status not recorded). Some clones in this sample may be carry-over from other donors' samples.

The chain joins TRBV18 to TRBJ2-5; D possibly corresponds to TRBD2 (6 bases). The germline V gene encodes CDR1 KGHSH and CDR2 LQKENI. This CDR3 comprises 16 residues. V lost 2 bases and J lost 0, with 13 bases in between. The CDR3 DNA reads TGTGCCAGCTCACCAATGGGCGGGGCGGACCAAGAGACCCAGTACTTC. It yields the protein CASSPMGGADQETQYF.

This clonotype was seen only a few times. V is TRBV7-2 and J is TRBJ2-5; a weak D match, TRBD2 (7 bases). The CDR3 has 16 amino acids. Trimming took off 6 bases at V and 1 base at J, with 18 bases between the two ends. The germline CDR1 and CDR2 sequences are SGHTA and FQGNSA. The CDR3 is CASRRALRGPQETQYF. Here the CDR3 DNA reads TGTGCCAGCAGGCGTGCCTTGCGGGGGCCCCAAGAGACCCAGTACTTC.

V usage is TRBV27 and J usage is TRBJ1-1; 8 bases are shared with TRBD1. Germline loops: CDR1 MNHEY, CDR2 SMNVEV (reference sequence). Trimming removed 0 bases from V and 1 base from J; junction bases left unmatched: 4. CDR3 length equals 16 residues. CDR3 residues: CASSLSSGQGNTEAFF. CDR3 nucleotides: TGTGCCAGCAGTTTATCCTCAGGACAGGGGAACACTGAAGCTTTCTTT.

The chain joins TRBV6-5 to TRBJ1-2, with D tentatively TRBD1 (5 bases). V was trimmed by 8 bases and J by 5 bases, leaving 12 bases between them. The CDR3 sequence is 12 residues long. Germline V gives CDR1 MNHEY, CDR2 SVGAGI. CDR3 sequence: CASFLGEYGYTF. DNA for the CDR3: TGTGCCAGCTTCTTGGGGGAATATGGCTACACCTTC.

A single count supports this clonotype. The chain joins TRBV7-2 to TRBJ2-5; maybe TRBD1 (5 bases). Trimming took 1 base from V and 5 from J, leaving 14 bases between them. The CDR3 extends over 15 amino acids. CDR1 is SGHTA, CDR2 FQGNSA, per germline. Here the CDR3 DNA reads TGTGCCAGCAGCTTAGGGTGGTGGTCAGGGGAGACCCAGTACTTC. Translating gives CASSLGWWSGETQYF.

V and J are TRBV6-1 and TRBJ1-5, with no clear D. CDR1 is MNHNS and CDR2 is SASEGT in the germline V gene. The V and J ends lost 5 bases and 1 base respectively, with 18 bases between them. CDR3 length: 17 residues. The CDR3 DNA is TGTGCCAGCAGTAGATGGGCCTTAAGAGGAAGCAATCAGCCCCAGCATTTT. The encoded protein is CASSRWALRGSNQPQHF.

This clonotype has just a few counts. The rearrangement joins TRBV18 to TRBJ2-3, with 7 bases matching TRBD2. V dropped 3 bases and J dropped 3; count of bases not matched to a gene: 9. The germline gives CDR1 KGHSH, CDR2 LQKENI. The CDR3 is made up of 16 amino acids. The DNA of the CDR3 is TGTGCCAGCTCACCGCGGGGGACGGACCCGACAGATACGCAGTATTTT. This codes for CASSPRGTDPTDTQYF. The full variable domain, rest sourced from reference TRBV18 and TRBJ2-3, is NAGVMQNPRHLVRRRGQEARLRCSPMKGHSHVYWYRQLPEEGLKFMVYLQKENIIDESGMPKERFSAEFPKEGPSILRIQQVVRGDSAAYFCASSPRGTDPTDTQYFGPGTRLTVL.

The chain couples TRBV5-4 to TRBJ2-5, with 8 bases matching TRBD2. CDR3 size: 14 residues. Germline CDR1 reads SGHNT; CDR2 reads YYREEE (reference sequence). The V segment lost 5 bases and the J segment 1 base; nucleotides outside the gene matches: 4. CDR3 coding DNA: TGTGCCAGCAGAGAGGGACTAGTCCAAGAGACCCAGTACTTC. This sequence encodes CASREGLVQETQYF. Full variable domain (remainder filled in from reference TRBV5-4 and TRBJ2-5): ETGVTQSPTHLIKTRGQQVTLRCSSQSGHNTVSWYQQALGQGPQFIFQYYREEENGRGNFPPRFSGLQFPNYSSELNVNALELDDSALYLCASREGLVQETQYFGPGTRLLVL.

This clonotype was recorded a few times. V is TRBV12-3 or TRBV12-4 and J is TRBJ1-2, with TRBD1 as a possible D gene (6 bases). V gave up 6 bases and J gave up 5 bases, with 10 bases separating them. The CDR3 contains 12 residues. CDR3 amino acids: CASSPGQYGYTF. CDR3 nucleotides: TGTGCCAGCAGCCCAGGACAGTATGGCTACACCTTC.

This clonotype occurred a few times. The chain joins TRBV27 to TRBJ1-6; D perhaps matches TRBD1 (5 bases). Germline values: CDR1 MNHEY, CDR2 SMNVEV (reference sequence). The ends were cut back, 2 bases at V and 7 bases at J, with 12 bases in the middle. The length of the CDR3 is 15 residues. CDR3 residues: CASSLVGRVNSPLHF. CDR3 DNA: TGTGCCAGCAGTTTAGTGGGACGGGTGAATTCACCCCTCCACTTT.

V gene TRBV5-1 combines with J gene TRBJ1-6, with 9 bases that match TRBD1. The CDR3 has 14 residues. The V and J ends lost 8 bases and 8 bases, in that order; junction bases with no gene match: 8. Germline V CDR1 and CDR2: SGHRS, YFSETQ. The CDR3 region has the DNA TGCGCCAGTCAACAGGGGGCGCCCGATTCACCCCTCCACTTT. It encodes CASQQGAPDSPLHF.

This chain uses TRBV7-2 with TRBJ1-2; TRBD1 matches 7 bases. The CDR3 totals 13 residues. With V trimmed by 2 bases and J by 8 bases, 5 bases remained unmatched. Germline CDR1 SGHTA, CDR2 FQGNSA. CDR3 coding DNA: TGTGCCAGCAGCTTATCAGGGGGAATCGGCTACACCTTC. Translating gives CASSLSGGIGYTF.

There are many counts of this clonotype. The V call is TRBV7-2, the J call TRBJ1-2, with 7 bases identical to TRBD1. This CDR3 is built from 16 residues. The J segment lost 2 bases and the V segment lost 5 bases, leaving 11 bases of the junction unmatched. Per the germline V gene, CDR1 is SGHTA and CDR2 is FQGNSA. The CDR3 loop is CASSRPRTGGNYGYTF. The DNA of the CDR3 is TGTGCCAGCAGCCGCCCGAGGACAGGCGGAAACTATGGCTACACCTTC. The full variable domain, in which reference TRBV7-2 and TRBJ1-2 provide the parts outside the CDR3, is GAGVSQSPSNKVTEKGKDVELRCDPISGHTALYWYRQSLGQGLEFLIYFQGNSAPDKSGLPSDRFSAERTGGSVSTLTIQRTQQEDSAVYLCASSRPRTGGNYGYTFGSGTRLTVV.

V is TRBV6-1 and J is TRBJ2-7; TRBD2 is a possible D gene (7 bases). From germline, CDR1 is MNHNS and CDR2 SASEGT. The V end lost 3 bases, the J end lost 5 bases, and 14 bases lay between the germline ends. The CDR3 extends over 14 amino acids. The CDR3 sequence is CASSEGGGQNEQYF. The DNA of the CDR3 is TGTGCCAGCAGTGAGGGGGGGGGCCAGAACGAGCAGTACTTC.

This chain links TRBV6-2 or TRBV6-3 with TRBJ2-1, with D possibly being TRBD1 or TRBD2 (6 bases each). The CDR3 runs to 15 residues. V was pared by 2 bases and J by 2 bases, with 10 bases between. The V gene's germline CDR1 is MNHEY and CDR2 SVGEGT. As DNA, the CDR3 is TGTGCCAGCAGTTACCGTGGGGGGCCCTACAATGAGCAGTTCTTC. Amino acids: CASSYRGGPYNEQFF.

V is TRBV10-3 and J is TRBJ1-5; maybe TRBD1 (5 bases). CDR3 length: 12 residues. Germline V lookup: CDR1 ENHRY, CDR2 SYGVKD. The ends were cut back, 8 bases at V and 4 bases at J, with 9 bases in the middle. CDR3 nucleotide sequence: TGTGCCATCTCGGGACCTAATCAGCCCCAGCATTTT. Residues: CAISGPNQPQHF.

The chain joins TRBV7-8 to TRBJ2-7, with unresolved D. CDR1 is SGHVS, CDR2 FQNEAQ, per germline. The CDR3 length is 14 residues. Trimming shortened V by 3 bases and J by 4 bases, and 13 bases separated the two germline ends. This chain's CDR3 is CASSFGLISYEQYF. The CDR3 bases are TGTGCCAGCAGCTTTGGTTTAATCTCATACGAGCAGTACTTC.

A remark on this clonotype: A far bigger clonotype differs at one base, so this is likely a read error. The CDR3 nucleotides read TGTGCCAGCAGCTTAGCGGGGGGGGATACGCAGCATTTT. Amino acids: CASSLAGGDTQHF. The V gene is TRBV7-2, the J gene TRBJ2-3, with D possibly TRBD1 on 5 matching bases. With the DNA end fitting TRBJ1-5 better, the J assignment may be wrong. Germline assignment: CDR1 SGHTA and CDR2 FQGNSA. This CDR3 is built from 13 residues.

The chain links TRBV14 to TRBJ2-7; a weak D match, TRBD1 (6 bases). The germline gives CDR1 SGHDN, CDR2 FVKESK. The CDR3 runs to 14 residues. V was cut by 4 bases and J by 7 bases, with 17 bases left in between. This CDR3 reads CASSPYLTGTEQYF. CDR3 DNA sequence: TGTGCCAGCAGCCCGTATTTGACCGGGACAGAGCAGTACTTC.

The sample holds a few counts of this clonotype. The chain links TRBV7-2 to TRBJ2-5; 9 bases line up with TRBD1. V dropped 5 bases and J dropped 4; count of bases not matched to a gene: 8. The CDR3 extends over 15 amino acids. CDR1 and CDR2 (germline): SGHTA, FQGNSA. CDR3 residues: CASSLNRGLGETQYF. The CDR3 nucleotides read TGTGCCAGCAGCCTAAACAGGGGGCTTGGAGAGACCCAGTACTTC.

The chain employs TRBV10-3 and TRBJ2-7, with D unresolved. Per germline, CDR1 ENHRY and CDR2 SYGVKD. Deletions cut 0 bases from V and 5 bases from J, with 14 bases between. This CDR3 is built from 15 residues. CDR3 amino acids: CAISESKGLVHEQYF. The CDR3 bases are TGTGCCATCAGTGAGTCGAAGGGTTTAGTCCACGAGCAGTACTTC.

This sequence joins TRBV15 and TRBJ2-7, with D perhaps given as TRBD1 or TRBD2 (6 bases each). There are 14 residues in the CDR3. Germline assignment: CDR1 LNHNV and CDR2 YYDKDF (reference sequence). Trimming pared 1 base from V and 3 bases from J, leaving 10 bases between. The CDR3 sequence: CATSRVKGGYEQYF. As DNA, the CDR3 is TGTGCCACCAGCAGAGTTAAGGGGGGCTACGAGCAGTACTTC.